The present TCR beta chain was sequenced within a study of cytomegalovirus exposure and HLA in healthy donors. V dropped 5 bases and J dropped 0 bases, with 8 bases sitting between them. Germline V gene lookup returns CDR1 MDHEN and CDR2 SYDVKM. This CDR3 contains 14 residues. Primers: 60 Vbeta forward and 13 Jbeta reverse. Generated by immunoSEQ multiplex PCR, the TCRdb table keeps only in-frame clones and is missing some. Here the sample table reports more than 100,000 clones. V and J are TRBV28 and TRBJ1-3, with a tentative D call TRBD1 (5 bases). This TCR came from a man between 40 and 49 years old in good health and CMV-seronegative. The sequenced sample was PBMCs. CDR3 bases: TGTGCCAGCAGTGCGCAGGGCTCTGGAAACACCATATATTTT. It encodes CASSAQGSGNTIYF. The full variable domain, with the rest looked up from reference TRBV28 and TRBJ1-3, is DVKVTQSSRYLVKRTGEKVFLECVQDMDHENMFWYRQDPGLGLRLIYFSYDVKMKEKGDIPEGYSVSREKKERFSLILESASTNQTSMYLCASSAQGSGNTIYFGEGSWLTVV.